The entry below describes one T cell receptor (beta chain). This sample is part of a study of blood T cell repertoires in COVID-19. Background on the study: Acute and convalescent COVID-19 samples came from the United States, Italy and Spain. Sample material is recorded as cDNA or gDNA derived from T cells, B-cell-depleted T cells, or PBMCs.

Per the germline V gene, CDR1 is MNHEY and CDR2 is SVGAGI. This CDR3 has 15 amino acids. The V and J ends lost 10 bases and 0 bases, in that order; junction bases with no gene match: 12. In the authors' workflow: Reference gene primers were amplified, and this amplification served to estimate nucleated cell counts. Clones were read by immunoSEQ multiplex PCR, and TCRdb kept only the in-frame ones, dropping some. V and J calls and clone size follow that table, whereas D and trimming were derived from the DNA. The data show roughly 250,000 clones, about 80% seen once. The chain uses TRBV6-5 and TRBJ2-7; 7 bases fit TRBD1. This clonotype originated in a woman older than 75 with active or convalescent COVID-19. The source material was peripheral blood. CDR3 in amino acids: CATTPDRDSSYEQYF. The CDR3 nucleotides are TGTGCCACCACCCCCGACAGGGACAGCTCCTACGAGCAGTACTTC.